This T cell receptor (beta chain) was retrieved from a study of cytomegalovirus exposure and HLA in healthy donors. Primers included in the PCR were 60 Vbeta and 13 Jbeta primers. Only in-frame clones appear in the TCRdb table, and some are missing; sequencing was by immunoSEQ multiplex PCR. Of under 120,000 clones in the sample, 50% to 70% were seen once. Sample: PBMCs. The TCR originated in a man aged 25-45 years in good health and CMV-seropositive.

The CDR3 here is CASGLIWRGTLIYGYTF. For the CDR3, the DNA is TGTGCTAGTGGTTTGATCTGGCGCGGGACCCTTATTTATGGCTACACCTTC. V and J are TRBV12-5 and TRBJ1-2, with D possibly TRBD1 on 5 matching bases. Germline CDR1 and CDR2: LGHNT and FRNRAP. This CDR3 has 17 amino acids. Trimming removed 2 bases at V and 5 bases at J, with 21 bases between. Using reference TRBV12-5 and TRBJ1-2 for the parts outside the CDR3, the full variable domain is DARVTQTPRHKVTEMGQEVTMRCQPILGHNTVFWYRQTMMQGLELLAYFRNRAPLDDSGMPKDRFSAEMPDATLATLKIQPSEPRDSAVYFCASGLIWRGTLIYGYTFGSGTRLTVV.